These T cell receptor beta chains were read from a single sample in a study of cytomegalovirus exposure and HLA in healthy donors. Libraries were prepared by immunoSEQ multiplex PCR; TCRdb keeps only in-frame clonotypes and omits some of them. The data contain more than 95,000 clones, roughly 85% of them singletons. Sequenced: PBMCs. These receptors were taken from a woman in her forties in good health and CMV-seropositive. Both conserved end residues are part of each CDR3. Each record gives: CDR3 protein, CDR3 DNA, clone size, V gene, D gene, J gene. A D gene is named only where the DNA matches it firmly. A row's size may be missing; if present it is once, few, many or a size class.

cdr3_aa: CASSQHTGGNYGYTF; cdr3_nt: TGTGCCAGCAGCCAACATACAGGGGGAAACTATGGCTACACCTTC; clone_size: once; v_call: TRBV27; d_call: TRBD1; j_call: TRBJ1-2
cdr3_aa: CASSDGGVAEAFF; cdr3_nt: TGTGCCAGCAGTGACGGCGGGGTTGCTGAAGCTTTCTTT; clone_size: medium-sized; v_call: TRBV2; d_call: -; j_call: TRBJ1-1
cdr3_aa: CASSFMGEAFF; cdr3_nt: TGTGCCAGCAGCTTCATGGGCGAAGCTTTCTTT; clone_size: -; v_call: TRBV27; d_call: -; j_call: TRBJ1-1
cdr3_aa: CASSAAGGPYNEQFF; cdr3_nt: TGTGCCAGCAGCGCAGCGGGAGGGCCGTACAATGAGCAGTTCTTC; clone_size: -; v_call: TRBV5-6; d_call: TRBD2; j_call: TRBJ2-1
cdr3_aa: CASSSPGQADTQYF; cdr3_nt: TGTGCCAGCAGTTCACCGGGTCAAGCGGATACGCAGTATTTT; clone_size: -; v_call: TRBV28; d_call: -; j_call: TRBJ2-3
cdr3_aa: CASSQDSYEQYF; cdr3_nt: TGCGCCAGCAGCCAAGACAGTTACGAGCAGTACTTC; clone_size: -; v_call: TRBV4-1; d_call: -; j_call: TRBJ2-7
cdr3_aa: CASSLRGREAFF; cdr3_nt: TGTGCCAGCAGTTTAAGGGGGCGGGAAGCTTTCTTT; clone_size: -; v_call: TRBV28; d_call: TRBD1; j_call: TRBJ1-1
cdr3_aa: CASSQVSGSYEQYF; cdr3_nt: TGCGCCAGCAGCCAAGTTAGCGGGAGCTACGAGCAGTACTTC; clone_size: -; v_call: TRBV4-1; d_call: TRBD2; j_call: TRBJ2-7
cdr3_aa: CASSELGGRADQPQHF; cdr3_nt: TGTGCCAGCAGTGAATTGGGGGGGAGGGCGGATCAGCCCCAGCATTTT; clone_size: few; v_call: TRBV25-1; d_call: -; j_call: TRBJ1-5
cdr3_aa: CASTGGAGANVLTF; cdr3_nt: TGTGCCAGCACCGGTGGGGCAGGGGCCAACGTCCTGACTTTC; clone_size: -; v_call: TRBV6-5; d_call: -; j_call: TRBJ2-6
cdr3_aa: CASSEEDRGMGTQYF; cdr3_nt: TGTGCCAGCAGTGAAGAGGACAGGGGAATGGGGACCCAGTACTTC; clone_size: -; v_call: TRBV6-1; d_call: TRBD1; j_call: TRBJ2-5
cdr3_aa: CASSLNTGFNEQFF; cdr3_nt: TGTGCCAGCAGCCTAAATACAGGGTTCAATGAGCAGTTCTTC; clone_size: -; v_call: TRBV7-9; d_call: -; j_call: TRBJ2-1
cdr3_aa: CASSLVLPSTQYF; cdr3_nt: TGTGCCAGCAGCTTAGTACTACCCAGTACGCAGTATTTT; clone_size: -; v_call: TRBV11-3; d_call: -; j_call: TRBJ2-3
cdr3_aa: CATSRDRAGVGETQYF; cdr3_nt: TGTGCCACCAGCAGAGATAGGGCGGGAGTGGGCGAGACCCAGTACTTC; clone_size: -; v_call: TRBV15; d_call: TRBD2; j_call: TRBJ2-5
cdr3_aa: CASSVGQAQPQHF; cdr3_nt: TGTGCCAGCAGCGTAGGACAAGCACAGCCCCAGCATTTT; clone_size: -; v_call: TRBV9; d_call: -; j_call: TRBJ1-5
cdr3_aa: CASSPRQKETQYF; cdr3_nt: TGTGCCAGCAGTCCCCGACAGAAAGAGACCCAGTACTTC; clone_size: -; v_call: TRBV7-2; d_call: -; j_call: TRBJ2-5
cdr3_aa: CASSLSGTSRETQYF; cdr3_nt: TGTGCCAGCAGCTTATCCGGGACTAGCAGAGAGACCCAGTACTTC; clone_size: -; v_call: TRBV7-2; d_call: TRBD2; j_call: TRBJ2-5